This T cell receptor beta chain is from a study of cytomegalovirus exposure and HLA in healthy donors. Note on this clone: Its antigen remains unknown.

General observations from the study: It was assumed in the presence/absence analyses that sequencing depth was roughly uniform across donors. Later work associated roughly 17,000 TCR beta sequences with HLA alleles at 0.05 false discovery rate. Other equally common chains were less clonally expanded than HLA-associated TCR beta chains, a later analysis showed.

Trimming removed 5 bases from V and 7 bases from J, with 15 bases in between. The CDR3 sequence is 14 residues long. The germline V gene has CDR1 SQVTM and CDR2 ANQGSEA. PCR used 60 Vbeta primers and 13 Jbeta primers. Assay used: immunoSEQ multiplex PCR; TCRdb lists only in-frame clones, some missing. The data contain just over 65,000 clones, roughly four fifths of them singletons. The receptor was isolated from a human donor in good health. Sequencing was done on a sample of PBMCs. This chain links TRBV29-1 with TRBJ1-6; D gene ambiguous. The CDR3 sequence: CSVFPGPNNSPLHF. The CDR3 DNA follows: TGCAGCGTTTTCCCCGGTCCCAACAATTCACCCCTCCACTTT.